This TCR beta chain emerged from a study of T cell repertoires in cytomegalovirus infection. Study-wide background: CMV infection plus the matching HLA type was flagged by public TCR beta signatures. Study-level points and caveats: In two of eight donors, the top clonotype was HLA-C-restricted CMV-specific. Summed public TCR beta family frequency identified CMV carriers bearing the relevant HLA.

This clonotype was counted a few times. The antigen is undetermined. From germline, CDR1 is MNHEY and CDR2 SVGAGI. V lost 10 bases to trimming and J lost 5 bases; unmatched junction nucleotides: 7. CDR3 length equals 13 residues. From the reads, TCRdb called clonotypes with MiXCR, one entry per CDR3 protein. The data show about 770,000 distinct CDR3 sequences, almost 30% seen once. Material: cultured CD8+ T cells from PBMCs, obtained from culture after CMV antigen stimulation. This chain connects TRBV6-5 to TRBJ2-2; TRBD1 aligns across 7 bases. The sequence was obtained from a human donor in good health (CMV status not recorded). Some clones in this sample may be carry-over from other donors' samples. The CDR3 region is CATQTGLTGELFF. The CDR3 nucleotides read TGTGCCACCCAGACAGGGCTAACCGGGGAGCTGTTTTTT.